The text below deals with one T cell receptor (beta chain). Data came from immunoSEQ multiplex PCR; TCRdb stores just in-frame clones and leaves some out. This table has roughly 150,000 clones, roughly nine tenths appearing once. The data derive from a study of T cell responses to AZD1222 COVID-19 vaccine. This sample comprised peripheral blood, obtained on day 0 of AZD1222 vaccination. This TCR derives from an adult in good health.

The CDR3 protein is CASSLGQREIETQYF. CDR3 coding DNA: TGTGCCAGCAGCTTAGGGCAGCGGGAGATAGAGACCCAGTACTTC. The V call is TRBV11-2, the J call TRBJ2-5, with TRBD2 matching 8 bases. The CDR3 length is 15 residues. Germline trimming cut 1 base from V and 4 bases from J; bases unmatched to any gene: 5. Germline assignment: CDR1 SGHAT and CDR2 FQNNGV.